This T cell receptor beta chain is drawn from a study of cytomegalovirus exposure and HLA in healthy donors. Whole-study results and caveats: Later analysis identified a missense DCLRE1C variant that was linked to TCR beta V- and J-gene trimming. Listed as cytomegalovirus-associated were over 150 TCR beta chains. Previous analysis showed most TCR beta V segments were productive about 90% or about 30% of the time. Most TCR sequences were uncommon, yet certain public TCRs appeared in many donors.

In the case of this clone: The target antigen is unknown.

Primers for the PCR totalled 60 Vbeta and 13 Jbeta. Generated by immunoSEQ multiplex PCR, the TCRdb table keeps only in-frame clones and is missing some. The sample holds 85,000 to 90,000 clones. V lost 6 bases and J lost 7, with 13 bases in between. Looked up from germline, CDR1 is MNHEY and CDR2 is SVGAGI. The length of the CDR3 is 13 residues. The rearrangement uses TRBV6-5 and TRBJ1-5; D is possibly TRBD1 (6 bases). This TCR was recovered from a man between 45 and 60 years old in good health and CMV-seropositive. Sequencing was carried out using PBMCs. CDR3 amino acids: CASRRTARQPQHF. The CDR3 nucleotides are TGTGCCAGCAGAAGGACAGCAAGACAGCCCCAGCATTTT.